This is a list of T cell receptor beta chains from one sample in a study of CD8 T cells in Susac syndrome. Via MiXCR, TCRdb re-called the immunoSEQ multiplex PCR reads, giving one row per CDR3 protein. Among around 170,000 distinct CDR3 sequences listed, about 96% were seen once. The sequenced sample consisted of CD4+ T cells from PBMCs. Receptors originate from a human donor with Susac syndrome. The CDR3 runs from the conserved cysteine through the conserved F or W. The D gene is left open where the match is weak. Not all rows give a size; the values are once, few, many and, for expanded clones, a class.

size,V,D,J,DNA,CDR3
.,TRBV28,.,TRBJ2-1,TGTGCCAGCAGCCTAGTGGGTCCGGAGCAGTTCTTC,CASSLVGPEQFF
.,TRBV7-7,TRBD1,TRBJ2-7,TGTGCTAGCAGCCAACCGGACAGGGCCCCCTACGAGCAGTACTTC,CASSQPDRAPYEQYF
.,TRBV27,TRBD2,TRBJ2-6,TGTGCCAGCGGTACTAGCGGAACCCCAGCGGGGGCCAACGTCCTGACTTTC,CASGTSGTPAGANVLTF
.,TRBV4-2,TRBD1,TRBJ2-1,TGTGCCAGCAGCCAAGCAGGGACAGGTGGGTCCGTGCAGTTCTTC,CASSQAGTGGSVQFF
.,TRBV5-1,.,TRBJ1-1,TGCGCCAGCAGCTTGTGGGGGGTCAAGAACACTGAAGCTTTCTTT,CASSLWGVKNTEAFF
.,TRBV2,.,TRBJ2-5,TGTGCCAGCAGTCCCGGGCCCGGGCGAGAGACCCAGTACTTC,CASSPGPGRETQYF
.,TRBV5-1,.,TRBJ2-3,TGCGCCAGCAGCTCGGAGGGAGCGGGAGATACGCAGTATTTT,CASSSEGAGDTQYF
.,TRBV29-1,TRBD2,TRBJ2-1,TGCAGCGTTGAGTTGGCTAGCGGGGCCGATGAGCAGTTCTTC,CSVELASGADEQFF
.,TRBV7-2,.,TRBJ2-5,TGTGCCAGCAGCGCGGGACAGAAAGAGACCCAGTACTTC,CASSAGQKETQYF
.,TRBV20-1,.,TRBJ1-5,TGCAGTTGGAGGGTCACGGGTCAGCCCCAGCATTTT,CSWRVTGQPQHF
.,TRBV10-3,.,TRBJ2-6,TGTGCCATCAGTGGTAGGGAAACTGGGGCCAACGTCCTGACTTTC,CAISGRETGANVLTF
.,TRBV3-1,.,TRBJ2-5,TGTGCCAGCAGGTCCCCAGGTCGAGAGACCCAGTACTTC,CASRSPGRETQYF
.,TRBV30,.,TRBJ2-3,TGTGCCTGGAGTGTAAAAGATACGCAGTATTTT,CAWSVKDTQYF
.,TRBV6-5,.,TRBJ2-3,TGTGCCAGCAGTTACACCGGGACGGCGGAGGGTACGCAGTATTTT,CASSYTGTAEGTQYF
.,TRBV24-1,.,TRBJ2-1,TGTGCCACCAGTGACCAACCTAGCACTGAGCAGTTCTTC,CATSDQPSTEQFF
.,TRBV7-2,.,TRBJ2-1,TGTGCCAGCAGCTTAGGAGGAGGAGGGGGCAGAAACAATGAGCAGTTCTTC,CASSLGGGGGRNNEQFF
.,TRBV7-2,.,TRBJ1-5,TGTGCCAGCAGTGTGTGGAGAGATCAGCCCCAGCATTTT,CASSVWRDQPQHF
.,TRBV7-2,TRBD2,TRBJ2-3,TGTGCCAGCAGCTTAGCGGGCCGGGGGGGCCTCGATACGCAGTATTTT,CASSLAGRGGLDTQYF
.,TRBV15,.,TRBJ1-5,TGTGCCACCAGCAGGGCGACGGGAACAAATCAGCCCCAGCATTTT,CATSRATGTNQPQHF
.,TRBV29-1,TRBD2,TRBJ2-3,TGCAGCGTTCAGACTAGCGGGAATAAAGATACGCAGTATTTT,CSVQTSGNKDTQYF
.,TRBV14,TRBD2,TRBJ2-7,TGTGCCAGCAGCCCACAAGAAGCGGGAGCCCACGAGCAGTACTTC,CASSPQEAGAHEQYF
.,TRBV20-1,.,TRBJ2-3,TGCAGTGCTAGAGATTTCCTGGTAGCAGGTGCAAATACGCAGTATTTT,CSARDFLVAGANTQYF
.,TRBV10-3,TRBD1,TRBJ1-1,TGTGCCATCAGCCGGACAGGGGGAGTAGCTGAAGCTTTCTTT,CAISRTGGVAEAFF
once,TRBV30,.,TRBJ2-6,TGTGCCTGGAGTACAGGGCTGGCTGGGGCCAACGTCCTGACTTTC,CAWSTGLAGANVLTF
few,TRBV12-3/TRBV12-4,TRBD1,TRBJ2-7,TGTGCCAGCAGTCCCCGGGACAGTGTGATCTACGAGCAGTACTTC,CASSPRDSVIYEQYF
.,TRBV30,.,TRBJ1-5,TGTGCCTGGAGTCCCAGTGGGGTTGGCTTAGTGCTGCATTTT,CAWSPSGVGLVLHF
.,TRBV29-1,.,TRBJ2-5,TGCAGCGCCTTGGGTGGAGTTCGGGAGACCCAGTACTTC,CSALGGVRETQYF
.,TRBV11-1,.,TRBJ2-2,TGTGCCAGCAGCTTAGACACCGGGGAGCTGTTTTTT,CASSLDTGELFF
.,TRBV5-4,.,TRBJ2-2,TGTGCCAGCAGCTTAGGACAGATGAACACCGGGGAGCTGTTTTTT,CASSLGQMNTGELFF
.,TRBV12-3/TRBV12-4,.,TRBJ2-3,TGTGCCAGCAGTTTACCGGGAACATCCACAGATACGCAGTATTTT,CASSLPGTSTDTQYF
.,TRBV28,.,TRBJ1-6,TGTGCCAGCAGTCCGGGGACCGGTGGTTCACCCCTCCACTTT,CASSPGTGGSPLHF
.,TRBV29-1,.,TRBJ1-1,TGCAGCGTTGAAGCCCCGCGACATACACCGAACACTGAAGCTTTCTTT,CSVEAPRHTPNTEAFF
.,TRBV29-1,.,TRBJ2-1,TGCAGCGTTGCGTATTACAGATTGTACAATGAGCAGTTCTTC,CSVAYYRLYNEQFF
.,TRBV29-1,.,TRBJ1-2,TGCAGCGTTGAAGGACTGCGTGGCTACACCTTC,CSVEGLRGYTF
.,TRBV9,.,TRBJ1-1,TGTGCCAGCAGCGCGACAGTCAACACTGAAGCTTTCTTT,CASSATVNTEAFF
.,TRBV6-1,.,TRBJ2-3,TGTGCCAGCAGTGAAATCGGGACTTATAAAGAAGATACGCAGTATTTT,CASSEIGTYKEDTQYF
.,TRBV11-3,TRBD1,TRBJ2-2,TGTGCCAGCAGCTCGGGACAGGGCGCCGGGGAGCTGTTTTTT,CASSSGQGAGELFF
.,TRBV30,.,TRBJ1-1,TGTGCCTGGAGTGTATGGGCAGACAACACTGAAGCTTTCTTT,CAWSVWADNTEAFF
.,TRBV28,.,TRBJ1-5,TGTGCCAGCAGTCCTCACCTGAGTCTCAATCAGCCCCAGCATTTT,CASSPHLSLNQPQHF
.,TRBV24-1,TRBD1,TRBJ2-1,TGTGCCACCAGTGATTTAGGACAGGGGCCAATGCAGTTCTTC,CATSDLGQGPMQFF
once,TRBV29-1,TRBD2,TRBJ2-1,TGCAGCGTTACTGATGAAGCGGGAGTAAAAATCTACAATGAGCAGTTCTTC,CSVTDEAGVKIYNEQFF
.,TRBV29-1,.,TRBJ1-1,TGCAGCGCCCATTACACTGAAGCTTTCTTT,CSAHYTEAFF
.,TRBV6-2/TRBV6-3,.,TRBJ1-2,TGTGCCAGCAGCCCCACGGGATTTCGTGGCTACACCTTC,CASSPTGFRGYTF
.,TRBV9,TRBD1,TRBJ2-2,TGTGCCAGCAGCGTAGCAGGGGGAGCGAACACCGGGGAGCTGTTTTTT,CASSVAGGANTGELFF
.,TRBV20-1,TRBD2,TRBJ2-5,TGCAGTGCTAGTGAGCTAGCGGGAGGGTCGAGGGGAGAGACCCAGTACTTC,CSASELAGGSRGETQYF
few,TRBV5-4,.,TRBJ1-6,TGTGCCAGCAGCTTGGCCGACAATTCACCCCTCCACTTT,CASSLADNSPLHF